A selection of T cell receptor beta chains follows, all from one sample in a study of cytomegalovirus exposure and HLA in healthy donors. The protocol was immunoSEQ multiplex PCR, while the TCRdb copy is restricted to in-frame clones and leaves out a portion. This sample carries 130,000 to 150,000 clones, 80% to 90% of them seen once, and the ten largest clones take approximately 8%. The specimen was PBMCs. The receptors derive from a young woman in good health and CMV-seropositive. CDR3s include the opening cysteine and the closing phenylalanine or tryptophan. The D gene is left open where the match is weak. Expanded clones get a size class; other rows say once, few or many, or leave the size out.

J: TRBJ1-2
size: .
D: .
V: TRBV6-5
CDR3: CASRPGTLNYGYTF
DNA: TGTGCCAGCAGACCCGGGACTCTTAACTATGGCTACACCTTC

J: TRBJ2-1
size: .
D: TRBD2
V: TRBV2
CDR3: CASSTTSDNEQFF
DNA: TGTGCCAGCAGTACCACTAGCGACAATGAGCAGTTCTTC

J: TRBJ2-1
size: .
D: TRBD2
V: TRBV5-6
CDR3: CASSLDQAGAWNEQFF
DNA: TGTGCCAGCAGCTTGGACCAGGCGGGAGCGTGGAATGAGCAGTTCTTC

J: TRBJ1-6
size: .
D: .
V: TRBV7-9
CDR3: CASSFGVKNSPLHF
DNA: TGTGCCAGCAGCTTCGGGGTTAAGAATTCACCCCTCCACTTT

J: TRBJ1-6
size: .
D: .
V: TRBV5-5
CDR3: CASSLYSSDSPLHF
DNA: TGTGCCAGCAGCTTGTACAGCTCCGATTCACCCCTCCACTTT

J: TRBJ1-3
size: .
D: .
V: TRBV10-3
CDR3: CAISPQTVSGNTIYF
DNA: TGTGCCATCAGTCCCCAGACAGTCTCTGGAAACACCATATATTTT

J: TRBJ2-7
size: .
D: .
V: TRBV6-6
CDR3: CASSYSGTAYEQYF
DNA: TGTGCCAGCAGTTACTCGGGGACTGCCTACGAGCAGTACTTC

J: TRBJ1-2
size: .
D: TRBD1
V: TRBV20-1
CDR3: CSAPDRGTF
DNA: TGCAGTGCCCCTGACAGGGGAACCTTC

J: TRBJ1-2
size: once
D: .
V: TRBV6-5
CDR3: CASKGHNYGYTF
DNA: TGTGCCAGCAAAGGACACAACTATGGCTACACCTTC

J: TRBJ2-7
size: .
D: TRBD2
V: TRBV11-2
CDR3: CASSRGLAISYEQYF
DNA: TGTGCCAGCAGCCGCGGACTAGCGATTTCCTACGAGCAGTACTTC

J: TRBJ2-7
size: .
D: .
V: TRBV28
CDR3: CASAPTRGASSYEQYF
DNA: TGTGCCAGCGCTCCAACCCGGGGGGCTAGCTCCTACGAGCAGTACTTC

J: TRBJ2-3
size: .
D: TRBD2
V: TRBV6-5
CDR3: CASRSGGRTDTQYF
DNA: TGTGCCAGCAGGTCGGGAGGGCGCACAGATACGCAGTATTTT

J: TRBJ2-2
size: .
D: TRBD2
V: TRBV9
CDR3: CASNPGAGGNTGELFF
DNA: TGTGCCAGCAACCCTGGGGCGGGAGGGAACACCGGGGAGCTGTTTTTT

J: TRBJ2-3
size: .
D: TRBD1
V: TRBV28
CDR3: CASSHMTGRTDTQYF
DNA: TGTGCCAGCAGCCACATGACAGGGCGCACAGATACGCAGTATTTT

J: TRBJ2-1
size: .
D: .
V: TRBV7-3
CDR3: CASSPTISSYNEQFF
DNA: TGTGCCAGCAGCCCAACAATAAGCTCCTACAATGAGCAGTTCTTC

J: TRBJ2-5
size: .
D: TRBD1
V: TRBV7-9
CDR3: CASSLGDRAQETQYF
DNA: TGTGCCAGCAGCTTAGGGGACAGGGCACAAGAGACCCAGTACTTC

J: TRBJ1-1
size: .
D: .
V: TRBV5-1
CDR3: CASSTTAGLDTEAFF
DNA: TGCGCCAGCAGCACTACGGCAGGGTTGGACACTGAAGCTTTCTTT

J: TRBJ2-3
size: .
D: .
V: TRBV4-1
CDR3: CASSQERPTDTQYF
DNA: TGCGCCAGCAGCCAAGAGCGGCCCACAGATACGCAGTATTTT

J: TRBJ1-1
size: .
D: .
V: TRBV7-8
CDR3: CASSLYNREGTEAFF
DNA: TGTGCCAGCAGCTTATACAACAGGGAGGGCACTGAAGCTTTCTTT

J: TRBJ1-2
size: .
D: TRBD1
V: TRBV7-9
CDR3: CASSLSGQGAYGYTF
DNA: TGTGCCAGCAGCTTATCGGGACAGGGGGCCTATGGCTACACCTTC

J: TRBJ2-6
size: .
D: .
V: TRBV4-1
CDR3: CASSPYGGKSGANVLTF
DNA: TGCGCCAGCAGCCCATATGGCGGAAAATCTGGGGCCAACGTCCTGACTTTC

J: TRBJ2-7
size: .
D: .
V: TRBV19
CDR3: CASSTAGYEQYF
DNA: TGTGCCAGTAGTACCGCAGGGTACGAGCAGTACTTC

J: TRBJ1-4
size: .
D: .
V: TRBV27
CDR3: CASSLGGRSNEKLFF
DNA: TGTGCCAGCAGTTTGGGGGGGCGGTCTAATGAAAAACTGTTTTTT

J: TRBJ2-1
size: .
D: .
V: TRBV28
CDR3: CASTLFSEQFF
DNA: TGTGCCAGCACCCTCTTCAGTGAGCAGTTCTTC

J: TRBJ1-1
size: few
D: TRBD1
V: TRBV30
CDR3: CAWSVVRGKAFF
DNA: TGTGCCTGGAGTGTAGTCAGGGGGAAAGCTTTCTTT

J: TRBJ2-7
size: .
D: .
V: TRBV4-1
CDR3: CASSQDYPGNYEQYF
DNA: TGCGCCAGCAGCCAAGATTACCCAGGTAACTACGAGCAGTACTTC

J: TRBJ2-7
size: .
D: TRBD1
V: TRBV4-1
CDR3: CASSQVPGTANYF
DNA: TGCGCCAGCAGCCAAGTCCCCGGGACAGCCAACTATTTC

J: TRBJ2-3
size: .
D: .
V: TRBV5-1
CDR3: CASSLALGVSTDTQYF
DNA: TGCGCCAGCAGCTTGGCCCTAGGAGTGAGCACAGATACGCAGTATTTT

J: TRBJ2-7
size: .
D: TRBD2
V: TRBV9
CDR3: CASSVQAGGSSYEQYF
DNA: TGTGCCAGCAGCGTCCAAGCGGGGGGGAGCTCCTACGAGCAGTACTTC

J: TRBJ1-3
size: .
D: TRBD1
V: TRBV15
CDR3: CATSRDRVFGNTIYF
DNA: TGTGCCACCAGCAGGGACAGGGTGTTTGGAAACACCATATATTTT

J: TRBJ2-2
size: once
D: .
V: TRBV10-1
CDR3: CASSDPFAGELFF
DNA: TGCGCCAGCAGTGACCCTTTTGCCGGGGAGCTGTTTTTT

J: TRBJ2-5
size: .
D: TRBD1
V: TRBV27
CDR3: CASSPSLQGAEETQYF
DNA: TGTGCCAGCAGTCCTAGCCTACAGGGGGCGGAGGAGACCCAGTACTTC

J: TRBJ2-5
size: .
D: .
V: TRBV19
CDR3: CASSPLGGSQTQYF
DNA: TGTGCCAGTAGCCCACTTGGAGGCAGTCAGACCCAGTACTTC

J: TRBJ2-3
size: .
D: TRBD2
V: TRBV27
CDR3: CASSPGRGRARDTQYF
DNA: TGTGCCAGCAGTCCTGGCCGCGGGAGGGCCAGAGATACGCAGTATTTT

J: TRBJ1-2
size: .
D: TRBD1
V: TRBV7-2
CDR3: CASSAPAGRGDGYTF
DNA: TGTGCCAGCAGCGCCCCGGCGGGCAGGGGGGATGGCTACACCTTC

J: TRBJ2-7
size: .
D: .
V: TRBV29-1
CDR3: CSVGTPGREQYF
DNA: TGCAGCGTTGGGACTCCCGGGCGGGAGCAGTACTTC

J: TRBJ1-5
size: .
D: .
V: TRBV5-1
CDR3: CASSLDGGYQPQHF
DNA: TGCGCCAGCAGCTTGGATGGGGGCTATCAGCCCCAGCATTTT

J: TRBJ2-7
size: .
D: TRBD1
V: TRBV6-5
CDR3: CASSYSGQVSSYEQYF
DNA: TGTGCCAGCAGTTACTCTGGACAGGTTAGCTCCTACGAGCAGTACTTC

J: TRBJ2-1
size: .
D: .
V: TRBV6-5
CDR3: CASRDLMKEQFF
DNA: TGTGCCAGCAGGGACTTAATGAAGGAGCAGTTCTTC

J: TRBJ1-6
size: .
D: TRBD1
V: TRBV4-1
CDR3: CASSQDGQGANSPLHF
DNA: TGCGCCAGCAGCCAAGATGGCCAGGGGGCTAATTCACCCCTCCACTTT

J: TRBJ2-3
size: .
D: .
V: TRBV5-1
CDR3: CASSLRLGSDTQYF
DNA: TGCGCCAGCAGCTTGAGGCTAGGAAGTGATACGCAGTATTTT

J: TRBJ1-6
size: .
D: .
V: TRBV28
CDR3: CASAPGVDYSPLHF
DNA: TGTGCCAGCGCCCCAGGGGTAGATTATTCACCCCTCCACTTT

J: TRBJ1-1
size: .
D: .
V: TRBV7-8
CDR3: CASSLLPGAGTEAFF
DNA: TGTGCCAGCAGCTTACTCCCAGGGGCTGGGACTGAAGCTTTCTTT

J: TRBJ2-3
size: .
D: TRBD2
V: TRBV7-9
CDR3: CASSPTLAGAIDTQYF
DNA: TGTGCCAGCAGCCCGACCCTAGCGGGGGCTATAGATACGCAGTATTTT

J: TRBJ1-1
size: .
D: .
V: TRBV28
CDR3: CASSFVEAFF
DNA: TGTGCCAGCAGTTTCGTTGAAGCTTTCTTT

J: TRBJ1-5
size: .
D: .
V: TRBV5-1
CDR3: CASSLQGGSNQPQHF
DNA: TGCGCCAGCAGCTTGCAGGGTGGAAGCAATCAGCCCCAGCATTTT

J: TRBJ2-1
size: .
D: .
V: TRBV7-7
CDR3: CASSLMPLSGEGNEQFF
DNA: TGTGCTAGCAGCTTAATGCCCCTCAGCGGCGAGGGTAATGAGCAGTTCTTC

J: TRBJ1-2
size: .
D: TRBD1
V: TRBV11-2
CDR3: CASSGGAGGYTF
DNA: TGTGCCAGCTCAGGGGGCGCGGGTGGCTACACCTTC

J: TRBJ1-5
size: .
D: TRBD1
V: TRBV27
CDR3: CASSGGGQGLRSNQPQHF
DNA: TGTGCCAGCAGTGGGGGGGGACAGGGTTTACGAAGCAATCAGCCCCAGCATTTT

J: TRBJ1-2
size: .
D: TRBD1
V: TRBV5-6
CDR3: CASSWGTGGKDGYTF
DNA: TGTGCCAGCAGCTGGGGGACAGGGGGCAAGGATGGCTACACCTTC

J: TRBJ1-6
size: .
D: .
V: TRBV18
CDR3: CASSRSGVEFNSPLHF
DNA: TGTGCCAGCTCGAGGTCCGGGGTAGAATTCAATTCACCCCTCCACTTT

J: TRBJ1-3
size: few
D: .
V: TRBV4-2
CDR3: CASSQGARGGNTIYF
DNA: TGTGCCAGCAGCCAAGGGGCCAGGGGTGGAAACACCATATATTTT

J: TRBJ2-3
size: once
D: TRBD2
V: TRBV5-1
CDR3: CASSPGAGWTSGSLGYTDTQYF
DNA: TGCGCCAGCAGCCCCGGGGCTGGCTGGACTAGCGGGAGTTTAGGGTACACAGATACGCAGTATTTT

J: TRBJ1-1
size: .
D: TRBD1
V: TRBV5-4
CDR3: CASSPGQGENTEAFF
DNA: TGTGCCAGCAGCCCGGGACAGGGAGAGAACACTGAAGCTTTCTTT

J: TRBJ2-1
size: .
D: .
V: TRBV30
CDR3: CARGAVTEQFF
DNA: TGTGCCCGAGGCGCGGTTACTGAGCAGTTCTTC

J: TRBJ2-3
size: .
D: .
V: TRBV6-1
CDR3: CASSDRGGTDTQYF
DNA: TGTGCCAGCAGTGACAGGGGTGGCACAGATACGCAGTATTTT

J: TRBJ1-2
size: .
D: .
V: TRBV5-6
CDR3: CASSLGSSYGYTF
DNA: TGTGCCAGCAGCTTGGGAAGCTCCTATGGCTACACCTTC

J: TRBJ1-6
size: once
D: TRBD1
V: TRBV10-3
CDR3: CAIGEQGASNSPLHF
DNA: TGTGCCATCGGCGAACAGGGGGCCAGTAATTCACCCCTCCACTTT

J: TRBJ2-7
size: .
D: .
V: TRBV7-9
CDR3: CASSAEEVGRGYEQYF
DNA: TGTGCCAGCAGCGCAGAGGAGGTCGGCAGGGGCTACGAGCAGTACTTC

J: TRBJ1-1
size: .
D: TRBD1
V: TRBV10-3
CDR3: CAIGQTWTGRDTEAFF
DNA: TGTGCCATCGGCCAGACCTGGACAGGTAGGGACACTGAAGCTTTCTTT